Presented here are 21 T cell receptor beta chains from one specimen sequenced in a study of blood T cell repertoires in COVID-19. Produced via immunoSEQ multiplex PCR; TCRdb's table is partial and in-frame only. Among under 250,000 clones listed, about 90% were seen once. Specimen: peripheral blood. The source of these receptors is a man aged 25 to 40 with COVID-19, enrolled during active disease.

The chain joins TRBV28 to TRBJ1-1, with TRBD1 matching over 11 bases. The germline gives CDR1 MDHEN, CDR2 SYDVKM. Trimming removed 5 bases from V and 4 bases from J; junction bases left unmatched: 9. The CDR3 extends over 16 amino acids. CDR3 in DNA: TGTGCCAGCAGTCGGTACGGACAGGGGGCGGGCACTGAAGCTTTCTTT. It is translated as CASSRYGQGAGTEAFF.

The V gene is TRBV5-1, the J gene TRBJ1-1; 7 bases agree with TRBD1. CDR1 is SGHRS, CDR2 YFSETQ, per germline. V lost 0 bases to trimming and J lost 3 bases; unmatched junction nucleotides: 2. The CDR3 is made up of 14 amino acids. This chain's CDR3 is CASSLDRGDTEAFF. The DNA of the CDR3 is TGCGCCAGCAGCTTGGACAGGGGCGACACTGAAGCTTTCTTT.

This chain joins TRBV7-9 and TRBJ1-2; 9 bases are shared with TRBD1. Per germline, CDR1 SEHNR and CDR2 FQNEAQ (reference sequence). The CDR3 has 13 amino acids. V lost 5 bases and J lost 6; bases outside the gene matches: 4. CDR3 coding DNA: TGTGCCAGCAGCGGGACAGGGTTCGATGGCTACACCTTC. Translation: CASSGTGFDGYTF.

The V gene is TRBV28, the J gene TRBJ2-7; TRBD2 aligns across 11 bases. V dropped 7 bases and J dropped 1; count of bases not matched to a gene: 9. The CDR3 extends over 16 amino acids. Germline-derived CDR1 and CDR2 are MDHEN and SYDVKM. CDR3 DNA: TGTGCCAGCATTTTGAGCGCTAGCGGGGGGTCCTACGAGCAGTACTTC. This gives the protein CASILSASGGSYEQYF.

DNA of the CDR3: TGTGCCAGCAGCTTACTAGCGGGGGGAATGGATGAGCAGTTCTTC. Protein sequence: CASSLLAGGMDEQFF. The rearrangement links TRBV11-3 to TRBJ2-1, with 11 bases identical to TRBD2. Germline CDR1 SGHNT, CDR2 YENEEA. The CDR3 runs 15 residues. V shed 2 bases and J 8 bases; nucleotides not matched to a gene: 5.

The chain links TRBV4-1 to TRBJ2-2; TRBD1 matches at 10 bases. Germline CDR1 and CDR2: MGHRA and YSYEKL. The CDR3 sequence is 16 residues long. V lost 3 bases and J lost 5; bases outside the gene matches: 6. CDR3 DNA sequence: TGCGCCAGCAGCCACCCGGGACAGGGGAGAACCGGGGAGCTGTTTTTT. It yields the protein CASSHPGQGRTGELFF.

This chain links TRBV4-1 with TRBJ1-4; 8 bases line up with TRBD1. The CDR3 has 16 amino acids. J gave up 5 bases and V 1 base, and 6 bases lay outside the gene matches. Germline V lookup: CDR1 MGHRA, CDR2 YSYEKL. CDR3 DNA: TGCGCCAGCAGCCAAGGTTGGGGACAGGAGAATGAAAAACTGTTTTTT. Translated, it gives CASSQGWGQENEKLFF.

The rearrangement joins TRBV5-1 to TRBJ1-2, with unresolved D. Germline V gene sequence: CDR1 SGHRS, CDR2 YFSETQ. There are 13 residues in the CDR3. The ends were cut back, 0 bases at V and 2 bases at J, with 5 bases in the middle. The DNA of the CDR3 is TGCGCCAGCAGCTTGGTTCAGAACTATGGCTACACCTTC. Translating it yields CASSLVQNYGYTF.

The CDR3 loop is CASSPGDRKATEAFF. The CDR3 DNA is TGTGCCAGTAGTCCCGGGGACAGGAAGGCCACTGAAGCTTTCTTT. The rearrangement links TRBV19 to TRBJ1-1; 8 positions match TRBD1. CDR3 size: 15 residues. Unmatched junction bases numbered 9, after V lost 5 bases and J lost 4 bases. Germline-derived CDR1 and CDR2 are LNHDA and SQIVND (reference sequence).

This chain joins TRBV6-5 and TRBJ2-2; D uncertain. The CDR3 sequence is 12 residues long. CDR1 MNHEY and CDR2 SVGAGI come from the germline V gene. The CDR3: CAYVEPTGELFF. CDR3 DNA sequence: TGTGCGTACGTAGAACCCACCGGGGAGCTGTTTTTT.

The rearrangement uses TRBV24-1 and TRBJ2-1; 12 bases agree with TRBD2. Trimming cost V 5 bases and J 6 bases; bases outside gene matches: 13. The CDR3 consists of 18 residues. CDR1 and CDR2 from the germline V gene are KGHDR and SFDVKD. CDR3 nucleotide sequence: TGTGCCACCAGTGCCCCTCCTCCGACTAGCGGGGGAAGCAATGAGCAGTTCTTC. Translation gives CATSAPPPTSGGSNEQFF.

This sequence joins TRBV13 and TRBJ2-3, with D perhaps matching TRBD2 (5 bases). Trimming took 0 bases from V and 2 from J, leaving 15 bases between them. The CDR3 spans 17 residues. The germline gives CDR1 PRHDT, CDR2 FYEKMQ (reference sequence). CDR3 nucleotide sequence: TGTGCCAGCAGCTTAGGCCGGGGTGGGGTCTACACAGATACGCAGTATTTT. Protein: CASSLGRGGVYTDTQYF.

The chain carries TRBV6-5 and TRBJ1-5; D is undetermined. This CDR3 contains 13 residues. The V gene lost 4 bases and the J gene lost 4 bases, with 8 bases spanning the gap. Germline V CDR1 and CDR2: MNHEY, SVGAGI. The CDR3 DNA reads TGTGCCAGCAGTTCCACACCGAATCAGCCCCAGCATTTT. Its protein is CASSSTPNQPQHF.

The rearrangement joins TRBV11-2 to TRBJ1-1; the D is unclear. The CDR3 is 16 amino acids. V was shortened by 1 base and J by 1 base, with 13 bases between the two germline ends. Germline V lookup: CDR1 SGHAT, CDR2 FQNNGV. This CDR3 is CASSLVRAVGNTEAFF. CDR3 sequence (DNA): TGTGCCAGCAGCTTAGTGAGGGCGGTTGGGAACACTGAAGCTTTCTTT.

The V and J genes are TRBV30 and TRBJ2-7; TRBD1 is a possible D gene (5 bases). V shed 2 bases and J shed 0 bases, with 14 bases lying between them. The CDR3 consists of 15 residues. From germline, CDR1 is GTSNPN and CDR2 SVGIG (reference sequence). The CDR3 DNA sequence: TGTGCCTGGAGTTTAGGACACGAAAGCTCCTACGAGCAGTACTTC. Translation: CAWSLGHESSYEQYF.

Concerning this clone: At the DNA level, this CDR3 is encoded by other sequences in the same sample as well. This chain connects TRBV18 to TRBJ1-2; maybe TRBD1 (6 bases). The germline V gene encodes CDR1 KGHSH and CDR2 LQKENI. V lost 6 bases and J lost 1, with 9 bases in between. The CDR3 totals 13 residues. For the CDR3, the DNA is TGTGCCAGCTCGCCGGACAGTAACTATGGCTACACCTTC. Translation gives CASSPDSNYGYTF.

The chain recombines TRBV19 with TRBJ1-2; 12 positions agree with TRBD1. The CDR3 contains 14 residues. V lost 7 bases and J lost 5; bases outside the gene matches: 5. The germline CDR1 and CDR2 sequences are LNHDA and SQIVND (reference sequence). Written as DNA, the CDR3 is TGTGCCAGTACCGGGACAGGGGGCCAGTATGGCTACACCTTC. This translates into CASTGTGGQYGYTF.

The rearrangement uses TRBV25-1 and TRBJ1-2; 7 nucleotides line up with TRBD1. The CDR3 is 14 residues long. Germline trimming cut 8 bases from V and 5 bases from J; bases unmatched to any gene: 11. The germline V gene has CDR1 MGHDK and CDR2 SYGVNS. CDR3 DNA sequence: TGTGCCAGCGCCAGTACAGGGGATAGATATGGCTACACCTTC. The encoded protein is CASASTGDRYGYTF.

The chain links TRBV20-1 to TRBJ1-5; no firm D call. The germline V and J ends were trimmed by 3 bases and 2 bases, with 8 bases remaining between them. Germline CDR1 DFQATT, CDR2 SNEGSKA (reference sequence). The CDR3 loop spans 13 amino acids. In nucleotides, the CDR3 is TGCAGTGCTAGTTACGGGGGCAATCAGCCCCAGCATTTT. Protein product: CSASYGGNQPQHF.

The V gene is TRBV18, the J gene TRBJ1-1; D may be TRBD1 (5 bases). Germline CDR1 and CDR2: KGHSH and LQKENI. This CDR3 is built from 13 residues. Trimming pared 3 bases from V and 5 bases from J, leaving 10 bases between. CDR3 sequence reads: CASSPATATEAFF. As DNA, the CDR3 is TGTGCCAGCTCACCTGCGACAGCGACTGAAGCTTTCTTT.

The rearrangement links TRBV5-4 to TRBJ2-1, with TRBD2 matching 11 bases. V was pared by 5 bases and J by 6 bases, with 7 bases of the junction left unmatched. CDR1 SGHNT and CDR2 YYREEE come from the germline V gene (reference sequence). The CDR3 loop spans 15 amino acids. In nucleotides, the CDR3 is TGTGCCAGCAGGAACGGGACTAGCGGAATCAATGAGCAGTTCTTC. Encoded protein: CASRNGTSGINEQFF.